This entry lists 28 T cell receptor beta chains sequenced from one sample in a study of shared clonotypes between healthy human individuals. In the naive CD8 group, cells lacked CD45RO and were positively selected for CCR7, so terminally differentiated effector memory CD45RA+ cells were left out. Profiling relied on immunoSEQ multiplex PCR, and the TCRdb table lists in-frame clones only, not all of them. The sample contains roughly 2,000,000 clones, about 95% of which appear only once. Input material: naive CD8+ T cells sorted from blood. These receptors were obtained from a man aged 18 to 35 in good health.

The V call is TRBV5-6, the J call TRBJ1-5; a possible D gene is TRBD1 (5 bases). There are 14 residues in the CDR3. Germline assignment: CDR1 SGHDT and CDR2 YYEEEE. The germline V and J ends were trimmed by 1 base and 6 bases, with 11 bases remaining between them. This CDR3 reads CASSLTDGGQPQHF. The CDR3 nucleotides read TGTGCCAGCAGCTTGACAGACGGGGGTCAGCCCCAGCATTTT.

This chain connects TRBV13 to TRBJ2-7, with TRBD2 matching over 12 bases. V shed 4 bases and J 4 bases; nucleotides not matched to a gene: 5. There are 15 residues in the CDR3. Per the germline V gene, CDR1 is PRHDT and CDR2 is FYEKMQ (reference sequence). CDR3 residues: CASSYLAGGPYEQYF. DNA for the CDR3: TGTGCCAGCAGCTACCTAGCGGGAGGGCCTTACGAGCAGTACTTC.

Notes on this clone: The same CDR3 is also encoded by other DNA sequences in this sample. The genes are TRBV27 and TRBJ1-2, with D uncertain. The CDR3 spans 12 residues. V was trimmed by 0 bases and J by 4 bases, leaving 3 bases between them. Germline V gene lookup returns CDR1 MNHEY and CDR2 SMNVEV (reference sequence). CDR3 amino acids: CASSLSGYGYTF. The CDR3 DNA reads TGTGCCAGCAGTTTATCCGGCTATGGCTACACCTTC.

The CDR3 protein is CASSYSQGSHTEAFF. The CDR3 DNA follows: TGTGCCAGCAGTTACTCACAGGGGTCGCACACTGAAGCTTTCTTT. The V gene is TRBV6-5, the J gene TRBJ1-1, with TRBD1 matching over 7 bases. The CDR3 is 15 amino acids. Germline CDR1 is MNHEY and CDR2 is SVGAGI. The V gene end was trimmed by 0 bases and the J gene end by 3 bases; junction bases not matched to a gene: 4.

This clone was seen only once. V and J are TRBV9 and TRBJ2-3; 8 positions agree with TRBD2. Germline trimming cut 3 bases from V and 2 bases from J; bases unmatched to any gene: 11. Germline V gives CDR1 SGDLS, CDR2 YYNGEE. The length of the CDR3 is 17 residues. CDR3 DNA: TGTGCCAGCAGCGCACTCGGGACTAGGGGCGTCACAGATACGCAGTATTTT. Residues: CASSALGTRGVTDTQYF. The whole variable domain, filled in from reference TRBV9 and TRBJ2-3, reads DSGVTQTPKHLITATGQRVTLRCSPRSGDLSVYWYQQSLDQGLQFLIQYYNGEERAKGNILERFSAQQFPDLHSELNLSSLELGDSALYFCASSALGTRGVTDTQYFGPGTRLTVL.

This clone was detected once. Written as DNA, the CDR3 is TGTGCCAGCAGCCTCGGGGATGCGCGACTCTACAATGAGCAGTTCTTC. Translated, it gives CASSLGDARLYNEQFF. The chain uses TRBV7-9 and TRBJ2-1, with D tentatively TRBD2 (5 bases). The CDR3 runs 16 residues. V was shortened by 5 bases and J by 3 bases, with 17 bases between the two germline ends. CDR1 is SEHNR, CDR2 FQNEAQ, per germline (reference sequence).

Worth noting for this clone: Compared with germline, one end of the junction differs, possibly owing to a read error. This chain uses TRBV7-9 with TRBJ2-3; D uncertain. CDR1 is SEHNR and CDR2 is FQNEAQ in the germline V gene (reference sequence). This CDR3 region has 16 residues. CDR3 coding DNA: TGTGCCGGCAGCTTCCTTTCCGTCAGCTACGCAGATACGCAGTATTTT. This sequence encodes CAGSFLSVSYADTQYF.

The rearrangement uses TRBV27 and TRBJ2-1; 11 bases align to TRBD2. CDR1 MNHEY and CDR2 SMNVEV come from the germline V gene (reference sequence). Unmatched junction bases numbered 9, after V lost 4 bases and J lost 7 bases. The CDR3 totals 16 residues. The CDR3 sequence: CASSSELAGEDNEQFF. The CDR3 DNA follows: TGTGCCAGCAGTTCGGAACTAGCGGGAGAAGATAATGAGCAGTTCTTC.

V gene TRBV5-1 combines with J gene TRBJ2-7; D ambiguous. The V and J ends lost 2 bases and 4 bases respectively, with 10 bases between them. The CDR3 is made up of 13 amino acids. Per the germline V gene, CDR1 is SGHRS and CDR2 is YFSETQ. The CDR3 bases are TGCGCCAGCAGCTTTGACACAGTGTACGAGCAGTACTTC. Its protein is CASSFDTVYEQYF.

The chain couples TRBV7-8 to TRBJ2-7; 8 positions agree with TRBD2. Germline V CDR1 and CDR2: SGHVS, FQNEAQ. The CDR3 runs to 16 residues. The ends lost 5 bases at V and 0 bases at J; junction bases unmatched: 9. DNA for the CDR3: TGTGCCAGCAGCCCCATAACTAGCGGAACCTCCTACGAGCAGTACTTC. This codes for CASSPITSGTSYEQYF.

Comments on this clone: The sample has other DNA sequences that encode this CDR3 too. The chain has TRBV4-3 and TRBJ2-1, with D perhaps TRBD1 (6 bases). Trimming shortened V by 6 bases and J by 4 bases, and 10 bases separated the two germline ends. CDR1 and CDR2 from the germline V gene are LGHNA and YSLEER. CDR3 length: 13 residues. CDR3 sequence: CASSQQGYNEQFF. CDR3 in DNA: TGCGCCAGCAGTCAACAGGGTTACAATGAGCAGTTCTTC.

A remark on this clone: Different DNA sequences within this sample yield the same CDR3. The rearrangement uses TRBV6-5 and TRBJ2-7, with a possible D match to TRBD1 (5 bases). Trimming pared 5 bases from V and 3 bases from J, leaving 5 bases between. The CDR3 totals 11 residues. Germline V lookup: CDR1 MNHEY, CDR2 SVGAGI. For the CDR3, the DNA is TGTGCCAGCAGTGACAGCTACGAGCAGTACTTC. As protein: CASSDSYEQYF.

This clone was counted a few times. The sample carries other DNA sequences with the same CDR3. The chain joins TRBV27 to TRBJ1-2; D is possibly TRBD1 (6 bases). Germline values: CDR1 MNHEY, CDR2 SMNVEV (reference sequence). The CDR3 extends over 13 amino acids. V lost 0 bases and J lost 4, with 6 bases in between. CDR3 residues: CASSLSTGYGYTF. The DNA of the CDR3 is TGTGCCAGCAGTTTATCGACAGGCTATGGCTACACCTTC.

The chain links TRBV5-6 to TRBJ1-1; D is undetermined. Trimming shortened V by 2 bases and J by 1 base, and 12 bases separated the two germline ends. The CDR3 length is 15 residues. Germline CDR1 reads SGHDT; CDR2 reads YYEEEE. DNA for the CDR3: TGTGCCAGCAGCTTTGTCAGACTGACGAACACTGAAGCTTTCTTT. This gives the protein CASSFVRLTNTEAFF. Combining the CDR3 with reference TRBV5-6 and TRBJ1-1 gives the whole variable domain DAGVTQSPTHLIKTRGQQVTLRCSPKSGHDTVSWYQQALGQGPQFIFQYYEEEERQRGNFPDRFSGHQFPNYSSELNVNALLLGDSALYLCASSFVRLTNTEAFFGQGTRLTVV.

This chain joins TRBV7-6 and TRBJ1-5; possible D gene TRBD1, 6 bases. Germline CDR1 reads SGHVS; CDR2 reads FNYEAQ. The CDR3 has 17 residues. The germline V and J ends were trimmed by 2 bases and 1 base, with 15 bases remaining between them. This chain's CDR3 is CASSLPSTGKSNQPQHF. The CDR3 bases are TGTGCCAGCAGCTTACCCTCTACAGGGAAGAGCAATCAGCCCCAGCATTTT. Based on the CDR3 plus reference TRBV7-6 and TRBJ1-5, the full variable domain is GAGVSQSPRYKVTKRGQDVALRCDPISGHVSLYWYRQALGQGPEFLTYFNYEAQQDKSGLPNDRFSAERPEGSISTLTIQRTEQRDSAMYRCASSLPSTGKSNQPQHFGDGTRLSIL.

The chain links TRBV4-1 to TRBJ2-5; D not resolved. Gene TRBJ2-7 matches the end of the DNA better, so the J call may be wrong. Germline V CDR1 and CDR2: MGHRA, YSYEKL. This CDR3 contains 14 residues. CDR3 in amino acids: CASSHQPTTYEQYF. The DNA of the CDR3 is TGCGCCAGCAGCCACCAGCCCACAACCTACGAGCAGTACTTC.

The rearrangement links TRBV9 to TRBJ2-2; 11 bases match TRBD2. J gave up 5 bases and V 3 bases, and 3 bases lay outside the gene matches. Germline CDR1 and CDR2: SGDLS and YYNGEE. The CDR3 is made up of 15 amino acids. The CDR3 sequence: CASSEGTSGTGELFF. CDR3 in DNA: TGTGCCAGCAGCGAGGGGACTAGCGGAACCGGGGAGCTGTTTTTT.

The rearrangement links TRBV12-1 to TRBJ1-1; TRBD1 is the table's D call, not checked against the DNA. TRBV12-1 is marked as a pseudogene. The CDR3 is 12 amino acids. The CDR3 DNA follows: TGTGCCAGCAGCTCCAGGGGTTCTGAAGCTTTCTTT. As protein: CASSSRGSEAFF.

The J gene is TRBJ2-7, the V gene TRBV9, with TRBD2 matching over 15 bases. The germline V gene has CDR1 SGDLS and CDR2 YYNGEE. The CDR3 extends over 18 amino acids. The junction had 7 bases not matched to a gene; V was cut back by 1 base and J by 2 bases. The CDR3 protein is CASSVSWGTSGRTYEQYF. DNA for the CDR3: TGTGCCAGCAGCGTAAGTTGGGGGACTAGCGGGAGGACCTACGAGCAGTACTTC.

The chain joins TRBV11-1 to TRBJ2-3, with D tentatively TRBD1 (5 bases). From germline, CDR1 is SGHAT and CDR2 FQDESV (reference sequence). The CDR3 spans 15 residues. Trimming left V 6 bases short and J 2 bases short, with 15 bases between. The CDR3: CASRFPDNPTDTQYF. Here the CDR3 DNA reads TGTGCCAGCAGGTTCCCGGACAACCCCACAGATACGCAGTATTTT.

The table lists this clone with a count of one. The rearrangement links TRBV13 to TRBJ2-2; 9 bases are shared with TRBD2. In germline, CDR1 is PRHDT, CDR2 FYEKMQ (reference sequence). J gave up 6 bases and V 4 bases, and 6 bases lay outside the gene matches. CDR3 length equals 15 residues. The CDR3 loop is CASSSGAGGAGELFF. In DNA form, the CDR3 reads TGTGCCAGCAGCTCGGGAGCGGGGGGAGCCGGGGAGCTGTTTTTT.

This chain links TRBV10-1 with TRBJ2-1; D might be TRBD1 (5 bases). The germline CDR1 and CDR2 sequences are WNHNN and SYGVQD (reference sequence). Trimming left V 6 bases short and J 12 bases short, with 33 bases between. CDR3 length: 18 residues. For the CDR3, the DNA is TGCGCCAGCAGGCGAACCCCACAGGAAAATACAATGAGAATTTTGCAGTTCTTC. It specifies CASRRTPQENTMRILQFF.

The V gene is TRBV5-1, the J gene TRBJ1-1; no clear D gene. V was clipped by 2 bases and J by 6 bases, with 8 bases between them. This CDR3 region has 12 residues. CDR1 is SGHRS, CDR2 YFSETQ, per germline. The CDR3 DNA reads TGCGCCAGCAGCTTCGGAGGATCTGAAGCTTTCTTT. Translating it yields CASSFGGSEAFF. Combining the CDR3 with reference TRBV5-1 and TRBJ1-1 gives the whole variable domain KAGVTQTPRYLIKTRGQQVTLSCSPISGHRSVSWYQQTPGQGLQFLFEYFSETQRNKGNFPGRFSGRQFSNSRSEMNVSTLELGDSALYLCASSFGGSEAFFGQGTRLTVV.

This chain uses TRBV5-8 with TRBJ1-4, with 9 bases matching TRBD1. The CDR3 covers 14 residues. Germline CDR1 is SGHTS and CDR2 is YDEGEE. J gave up 11 bases and V 4 bases, and 9 bases lay outside the gene matches. DNA of the CDR3: TGTGCCAGCAGCCTGGGACAGGGATTAGACAAACTGTTTTTT. Its protein product is CASSLGQGLDKLFF.

This clone has only a few counts. The CDR3 is CASSQEPGTGNTIYF. As DNA, the CDR3 is TGCGCCAGCAGCCAAGAACCGGGGACTGGAAACACCATATATTTT. The V and J genes are TRBV4-1 and TRBJ1-3; D is ambiguous. The ends were cut back, 0 bases at V and 2 bases at J, with 8 bases in the middle. The CDR3 is 15 residues long. Germline V gives CDR1 MGHRA, CDR2 YSYEKL.

The J gene is TRBJ2-2, the V gene TRBV19, with D maybe TRBD2 (5 bases). The V and J ends lost 7 bases and 10 bases respectively, with 7 bases between them. Germline V gene lookup returns CDR1 LNHDA and CDR2 SQIVND (reference sequence). The CDR3 is 10 residues long. CDR3 protein: CASMGAELFF. CDR3 coding DNA: TGTGCCAGTATGGGAGCGGAGCTGTTTTTT. The whole variable domain, filled in from reference TRBV19 and TRBJ2-2, reads DGGITQSPKYLFRKEGQNVTLSCEQNLNHDAMYWYRQDPGQGLRLIYYSQIVNDFQKGDIAEGYSVSREKKESFPLTVTSAQKNPTAFYLCASMGAELFFGEGSRLTVL.

This chain joins TRBV7-9 and TRBJ1-1; D gene unclear. Germline V CDR1 and CDR2: SEHNR, FQNEAQ (reference sequence). V lost 4 bases, J lost 2 bases, and 14 bases lay in between. This CDR3 has 15 amino acids. The CDR3 region has the DNA TGTGCCAGCAGCTCGACTAGGGTTTCAAACACTGAAGCTTTCTTT. Its protein product is CASSSTRVSNTEAFF. Full variable domain (missing parts from reference TRBV7-9 and TRBJ1-1): DTGVSQNPRHKITKRGQNVTFRCDPISEHNRLYWYRQTLGQGPEFLTYFQNEAQLEKSRLLSDRFSAERPKGSFSTLEIQRTEQGDSAMYLCASSSTRVSNTEAFFGQGTRLTVV.

This sequence joins TRBV27 and TRBJ1-1; tentative D call: TRBD1 (6 bases). V was trimmed by 5 bases and J by 5 bases, leaving 18 bases between them. The CDR3 length is 15 residues. From germline, CDR1 is MNHEY and CDR2 SMNVEV (reference sequence). As DNA, the CDR3 is TGTGCCAGCAGTCCCCTAGGGGGGCTCTCTACTGAAGCTTTCTTT. Translation gives CASSPLGGLSTEAFF.